Below, 14 T cell receptor beta chains from the same sample are listed, as sequenced in a study of technical replicates of blood from a few donors (dated 2017 in TCRdb). Library prep was done by the immunoSEQ multiplex PCR assay. This immuneACCESS table, as held by TCRdb, lists in-frame sequences with V and J called but not all clones. Of the missing ones, under half trace to an unresolved V gene in checked studies; the others have no known cause. For this sample there are more than 65,000 clones; roughly 93% appear just once. The top ten constitute 0.41% of the sample. Sequencing used T cells isolated from PBMCs. These TCRs come from a human donor in good health.

The rearrangement joins TRBV6-4 to TRBJ1-2; 9 positions match TRBD1. There are 16 residues in the CDR3. Per germline, CDR1 MRHNA and CDR2 SNTAGT. The V segment lost 0 bases and the J segment 4 bases; nucleotides outside the gene matches: 6. This CDR3 reads CASSDSGGQGSYGYTF. The CDR3 nucleotides are TGTGCCAGCAGTGACTCGGGGGGACAGGGTTCCTATGGCTACACCTTC.

This rearrangement joins TRBV19 to TRBJ1-4; D is ambiguous. The CDR3 covers 14 residues. The V and J ends lost 3 bases and 4 bases respectively, with 9 bases between them. The V gene's germline CDR1 is LNHDA and CDR2 SQIVND (reference sequence). For the CDR3, the DNA is TGTGCCAGTAGTATGGGAGACTTTAATGAAAAACTGTTTTTT. Protein: CASSMGDFNEKLFF.

The rearrangement links TRBV13 to TRBJ2-7; 11 bases are shared with TRBD2. CDR1 is PRHDT and CDR2 is FYEKMQ in the germline V gene (reference sequence). Trimming removed 4 bases from V and 0 bases from J; junction bases left unmatched: 11. The CDR3 sequence is 18 residues long. The CDR3 coding sequence is TGTGCCAGCAGCTCCTTTAGACTAGCGGGAAGATCCTCCTACGAGCAGTACTTC. This translates into CASSSFRLAGRSSYEQYF.

The rearrangement joins TRBV7-8 to TRBJ2-5; tentative D call: TRBD2 (5 bases). Deletions cut 5 bases from V and 0 bases from J, with 10 bases between. Germline V lookup: CDR1 SGHVS, CDR2 FQNEAQ. The CDR3 consists of 14 residues. Written as DNA, the CDR3 is TGTGCCAGCAGCCCCGGGGTAAACCAAGAGACCCAGTACTTC. This encodes CASSPGVNQETQYF.

This clone appeared a single time. The genes are TRBV5-1 and TRBJ1-1; D is ambiguous. V lost 2 bases, J lost 5 bases, and 10 bases lay in between. The CDR3 extends over 13 amino acids. Germline CDR1 and CDR2: SGHRS and YFSETQ. The CDR3, as DNA: TGCGCCAGCAGCTTCCTCGGGGTGACTGAAGCTTTCTTT. It is translated as CASSFLGVTEAFF. Full variable domain (remainder filled in from reference TRBV5-1 and TRBJ1-1): KAGVTQTPRYLIKTRGQQVTLSCSPISGHRSVSWYQQTPGQGLQFLFEYFSETQRNKGNFPGRFSGRQFSNSRSEMNVSTLELGDSALYLCASSFLGVTEAFFGQGTRLTVV.

This chain connects TRBV5-1 to TRBJ2-1; D might be TRBD2 (5 bases). Germline lookup yields CDR1 SGHRS and CDR2 YFSETQ. CDR3 length equals 15 residues. Trimming removed 3 bases at V and 0 bases at J, with 10 bases between. In nucleotides, the CDR3 is TGCGCCAGCAGCTCCCCGGGGAGCTCCTACAATGAGCAGTTCTTC. It yields the protein CASSSPGSSYNEQFF.

This CDR3 reads CATHRGRTNTEAFF. The CDR3 nucleotides read TGTGCCACCCACAGGGGGCGAACGAACACTGAAGCTTTCTTT. This chain joins TRBV28 and TRBJ1-1; 9 nucleotides line up with TRBD1. Germline CDR1 reads MDHEN; CDR2 reads SYDVKM. Unmatched junction bases numbered 7, after V lost 10 bases and J lost 1 base. The CDR3 covers 14 residues.

This chain links TRBV6-4 with TRBJ2-7, with TRBD2 identical over 7 bases. The CDR3 spans 12 residues. With 7 bases clipped from V and 3 bases from J, the junction kept 3 bases outside the gene matches. Looked up from germline, CDR1 is MRHNA and CDR2 is SNTAGT. The CDR3 DNA reads TGTGCCAGCATTTGGGACTACTACGAGCAGTACTTC. Translating it yields CASIWDYYEQYF.

CDR3 sequence reads: CASSDGRASYEQYF. DNA of the CDR3: TGTGCCAGCAGTGACGGGAGGGCCTCCTACGAGCAGTACTTC. The chain recombines TRBV6-4 with TRBJ2-7; 7 nucleotides line up with TRBD2. This CDR3 contains 14 residues. The trim removed 2 bases at V and 0 bases at J, leaving 1 base unmatched. Germline CDR1 is MRHNA and CDR2 is SNTAGT.

The chain has TRBV19 and TRBJ2-3; 7 bases are shared with TRBD1. V gave up 7 bases and J gave up 2 bases; unmatched junction bases: 9. This CDR3 comprises 15 residues. CDR1 and CDR2 from the germline V gene are LNHDA and SQIVND (reference sequence). The CDR3 nucleotides are TGTGCCAGTAATGAAGACAGGGTAGCCACAGATACGCAGTATTTT. Translated: CASNEDRVATDTQYF.

The rearrangement links TRBV29-1 to TRBJ2-7; D remains ambiguous. CDR3 length: 14 residues. Germline V gene sequence: CDR1 SQVTM, CDR2 ANQGSEA. Between the trimmed V and J ends, which lost 5 bases and 3 bases, there was a span of 17 bases. Here the CDR3 DNA reads TGCAGCGTTAGAGGAGACTCCCTCCACTACGAGCAGTACTTC. Its protein product is CSVRGDSLHYEQYF.

This sequence joins TRBV6-6 and TRBJ2-7, with 7 nucleotides matching TRBD1. Germline CDR1 is MNHNY and CDR2 is SVGAGI (reference sequence). The length of the CDR3 is 14 residues. The ends lost 8 bases at V and 4 bases at J; junction bases unmatched: 11. CDR3 coding DNA: TGTGCCAGCGGGCGAGGACAGGCTCGGTACGAGCAGTACTTC. The encoded protein is CASGRGQARYEQYF.

The V and J genes are TRBV15 and TRBJ1-5; D not certain. Trimming removed 3 bases at V and 6 bases at J, with 9 bases between. This CDR3 contains 13 residues. Looked up from germline, CDR1 is LNHNV and CDR2 is YYDKDF (reference sequence). As DNA, the CDR3 is TGTGCCACCAGCAGTGGAGGTGCTCAGCCCCAGCATTTT. This codes for CATSSGGAQPQHF. Drawing the rest from reference TRBV15 and TRBJ1-5, the complete variable domain is DAMVIQNPRYQVTQFGKPVTLSCSQTLNHNVMYWYQQKSSQAPKLLFHYYDKDFNNEADTPDNFQSRRPNTSFCFLDIRSPGLGDTAMYLCATSSGGAQPQHFGDGTRLSIL.

The chain is built from TRBV27 and TRBJ1-1; the D gene is possibly TRBD1 (5 bases). The germline V gene encodes CDR1 MNHEY and CDR2 SMNVEV (reference sequence). The CDR3 extends over 13 amino acids. Trimming removed 2 bases at V and 3 bases at J, with 7 bases between. The CDR3 nucleotides are TGTGCCAGCAGTTTAAAGGGGCACACTGAAGCTTTCTTT. It specifies CASSLKGHTEAFF.